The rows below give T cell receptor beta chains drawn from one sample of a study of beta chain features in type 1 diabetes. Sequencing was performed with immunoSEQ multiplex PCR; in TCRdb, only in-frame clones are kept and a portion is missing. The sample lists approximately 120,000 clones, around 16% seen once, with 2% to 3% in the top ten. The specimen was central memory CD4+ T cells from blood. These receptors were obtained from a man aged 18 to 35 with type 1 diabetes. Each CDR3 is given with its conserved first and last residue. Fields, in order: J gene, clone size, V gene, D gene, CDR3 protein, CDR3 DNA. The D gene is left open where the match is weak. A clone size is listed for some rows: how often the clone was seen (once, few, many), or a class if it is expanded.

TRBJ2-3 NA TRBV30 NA CAWRDLVSTDTQYF TGTGCCTGGAGGGATTTGGTTAGCACAGATACGCAGTATTTT
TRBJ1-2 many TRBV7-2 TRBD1 CASSLAYRGNNYGYTF TGTGCCAGCAGCTTAGCCTACAGGGGAAATAACTATGGCTACACCTTC
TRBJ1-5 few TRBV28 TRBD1 CASSFLTGTGGLNNQPQHF TGTGCCAGCAGTTTCTTAACTGGGACAGGGGGCTTGAACAATCAGCCCCAGCATTTT
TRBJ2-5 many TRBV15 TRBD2 CATSRGAGEGQETQYF TGTGCCACCAGCAGGGGAGCGGGGGAGGGCCAAGAGACCCAGTACTTC
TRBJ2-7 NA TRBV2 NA CASSERASRTYEQYF TGTGCCAGCAGTGAAAGGGCTAGCCGGACCTACGAGCAGTACTTC
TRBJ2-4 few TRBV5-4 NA CASSAENIQYF TGTGCCAGCAGCGCTGAGAACATTCAGTACTTC
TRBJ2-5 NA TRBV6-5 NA CASSFYETQYF TGTGCCAGCAGTTTTTACGAGACCCAGTACTTC
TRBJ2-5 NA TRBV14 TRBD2 CASSPYGGAMWTQYF TGTGCCAGCAGCCCTTACGGGGGGGCCATGTGGACCCAGTACTTC
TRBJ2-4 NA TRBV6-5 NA CASRSRGGAGNIQYF TGTGCCAGCCGCTCCCGTGGGGGGGCGGGCAACATTCAGTACTTC
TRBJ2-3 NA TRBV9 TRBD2 CASSPQASGASTDTQYF TGTGCCAGCAGCCCCCAGGCTAGCGGGGCTAGCACAGATACGCAGTATTTT
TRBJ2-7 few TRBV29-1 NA CSVALTGDNEQYF TGCAGCGTTGCCCTGACGGGGGACAACGAGCAGTACTTC
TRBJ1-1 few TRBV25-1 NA CASSESRGGRTEAFF TGTGCCAGCAGTGAATCACGAGGAGGACGGACTGAAGCTTTCTTT
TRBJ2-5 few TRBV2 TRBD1 CASSSGTGRQETQYF TGTGCCAGCAGTTCCGGGACAGGTAGACAAGAGACCCAGTACTTC
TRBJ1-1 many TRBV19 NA CASSIGKNTEAFF TGTGCCAGTAGTATTGGGAAGAACACTGAAGCTTTCTTT
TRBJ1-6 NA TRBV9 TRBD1 CASSVEGGQGNSPLHF TGTGCCAGCAGCGTAGAGGGAGGACAGGGGAATTCACCCCTCCACTTT
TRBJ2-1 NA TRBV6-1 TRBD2 CASTHLAGGHNEQFF TGTGCCAGCACCCACCTAGCGGGGGGGCACAATGAGCAGTTCTTC
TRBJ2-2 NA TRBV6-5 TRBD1 CASSYSWDSNTGELFF TGTGCCAGCAGTTACTCCTGGGACAGCAACACCGGGGAGCTGTTTTTT
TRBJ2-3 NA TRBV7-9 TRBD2 CASSSSGTSTDTQYF TGTGCCAGCAGCTCTAGCGGGACTAGCACAGATACGCAGTATTTT
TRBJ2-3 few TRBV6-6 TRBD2 CASSSYGGASDTQYF TGTGCCAGCAGCAGCTACGGGGGGGCCTCAGATACGCAGTATTTT
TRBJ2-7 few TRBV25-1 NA CASSEHRLDYEQYF TGTGCCAGCAGTGAACATCGATTAGATTACGAGCAGTACTTC
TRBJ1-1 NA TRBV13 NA CASSLGGPGANTEAFF TGTGCCAGCAGCTTAGGTGGGCCGGGGGCGAACACTGAAGCTTTCTTT
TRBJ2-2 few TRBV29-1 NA CSVEEEQEYTGELFF TGCAGCGTTGAAGAAGAACAGGAGTACACCGGGGAGCTGTTTTTT
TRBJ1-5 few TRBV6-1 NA CASSFTRGQPQHF TGTGCCAGCAGTTTCACCAGGGGTCAGCCCCAGCATTTT
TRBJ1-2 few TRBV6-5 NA CASSYGGQPYGYTF TGTGCCAGCAGTTACGGAGGGCAGCCCTATGGCTACACCTTC
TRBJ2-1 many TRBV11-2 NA CASSEYSSYNEQFF TGTGCCAGCAGCGAGTATAGCTCCTACAATGAGCAGTTCTTC
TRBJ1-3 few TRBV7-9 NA CASTRLSNTIYF TGTGCCAGCACCCGTCTTAGTAACACCATATATTTT
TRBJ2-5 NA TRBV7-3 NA CASSLSASQETQYF TGTGCCAGCAGCTTATCAGCGAGCCAAGAGACCCAGTACTTC
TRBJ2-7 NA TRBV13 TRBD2 CASSSGLASPYEQYF TGTGCCAGCAGTTCGGGACTAGCGTCCCCCTACGAGCAGTACTTC
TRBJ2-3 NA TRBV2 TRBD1 CASSLTGAPNTDTQYF TGTGCCAGCAGTCTAACAGGGGCCCCAAACACAGATACGCAGTATTTT
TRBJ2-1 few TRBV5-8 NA CASSQDRNGGSYNEQFF TGTGCCAGCAGCCAAGATCGGAACGGGGGTTCCTACAATGAGCAGTTCTTC
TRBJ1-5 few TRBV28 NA CASSYQRQGPQHF TGTGCCAGCAGTTATCAGAGGCAGGGGCCCCAGCATTTT
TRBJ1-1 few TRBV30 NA CAWRVGWNTEAFF TGTGCCTGGAGGGTCGGGTGGAACACTGAAGCTTTCTTT
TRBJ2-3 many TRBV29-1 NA CSVPVETTDTQYF TGCAGCGTGCCTGTGGAGACCACAGATACGCAGTATTTT
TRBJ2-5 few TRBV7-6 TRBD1 CASSLAPGGTQYF TGTGCCAGCAGCTTAGCGCCAGGGGGGACCCAGTACTTC
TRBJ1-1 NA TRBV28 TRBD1 CASSWGQMNTEAFF TGTGCCAGCAGTTGGGGACAGATGAACACTGAAGCTTTCTTT
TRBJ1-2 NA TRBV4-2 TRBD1 CASSQSTGNDYGYTF TGTGCCAGCAGCCAATCGACAGGGAATGACTATGGCTACACCTTC
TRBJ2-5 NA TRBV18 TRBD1 CASSPPRTGTETQYF TGTGCCAGCTCACCACCGAGGACAGGGACAGAGACCCAGTACTTC
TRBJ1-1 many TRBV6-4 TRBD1 CASSDMTGGNTEAFF TGTGCCAGCAGTGACATGACAGGGGGAAACACTGAAGCTTTCTTT
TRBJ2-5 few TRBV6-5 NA CASSLVHRETQYF TGTGCCAGCAGTTTAGTTCACAGGGAGACCCAGTACTTC
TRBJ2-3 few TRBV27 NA CASSLAGSSREYF TGTGCCAGCAGTTTAGCGGGGTCCTCTAGGGAGTATTTT
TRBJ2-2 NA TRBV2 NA CASRLDRELFF TGTGCCAGCAGACTAGACAGGGAGCTGTTTTTT
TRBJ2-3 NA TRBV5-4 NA CASSFAPSSTDTQYF TGTGCCAGCAGCTTCGCCCCCTCAAGCACAGATACGCAGTATTTT
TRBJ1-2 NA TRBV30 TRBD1 CACYRGRLANYGYTF TGTGCCTGTTACAGGGGGCGCTTAGCTAACTATGGCTACACCTTC
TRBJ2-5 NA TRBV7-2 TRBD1 CASSRTSGQGKETQYF TGTGCCAGCAGCCGTACGTCGGGACAGGGTAAAGAGACCCAGTACTTC
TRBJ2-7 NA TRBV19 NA CASSIARQDEQYF TGTGCCAGTAGTATAGCCCGTCAAGACGAGCAGTACTTC